A selection of T cell receptor beta chains follows, all from one sample in a study of blood T cells in healthy people across ages. TCRdb analysed the 5' RACE reads with MiXCR anew, one entry per CDR3 protein. Here the sample spans about 970,000 distinct CDR3 sequences, approximately 50% being singletons. Sequenced input: blood. All receptors come from a woman aged 55-75 years in good health. Each CDR3 is given with its conserved first and last residue. D genes are given only for firm matches. Clone size is not always given. Where it is, it says once, few, many or a class for expanded clones.

j_gene: TRBJ2-5
v_gene: TRBV5-1
abundance: NA
len: 15
d_gene: TRBD1
CDR3nt: TGCGCCAGCAGCTGGGGGACAGGCGAGGGGGAGACCCAGTACTTC
CDR3aa: CASSWGTGEGETQYF

j_gene: TRBJ2-3
v_gene: TRBV10-3
abundance: NA
len: 17
d_gene: TRBD1
CDR3nt: TGTGCCATCAGTGAGTCAGGGGGCTCAATGAGCACAGATACGCAGTATTTT
CDR3aa: CAISESGGSMSTDTQYF

j_gene: TRBJ2-7
v_gene: TRBV3-1
abundance: NA
len: 15
d_gene: TRBD2
CDR3nt: TGTGCCAGCAGCCCGCGGGAGGGAGGATCCTACGAGCAGTACTTC
CDR3aa: CASSPREGGSYEQYF

j_gene: TRBJ2-5
v_gene: TRBV2
abundance: once
len: 12
d_gene: NA
CDR3nt: TGTGCCAGCAGACCCTATTGGGAGACCCAGTACTTC
CDR3aa: CASRPYWETQYF

j_gene: TRBJ1-6
v_gene: TRBV5-1
abundance: once
len: 15
d_gene: TRBD1
CDR3nt: TGCGCCAGCAGCTCCGAGACAGGGACCAATTCACCCCTCCACTTT
CDR3aa: CASSSETGTNSPLHF

j_gene: TRBJ2-1
v_gene: TRBV20-1
abundance: NA
len: 12
d_gene: NA
CDR3nt: TGCAGTGCTACGGGCCTTCTTCTTGAGCAGTTCTTC
CDR3aa: CSATGLLLEQFF

j_gene: TRBJ1-2
v_gene: TRBV6-5
abundance: few
len: 16
d_gene: TRBD1
CDR3nt: TGTGCCAGCAGTTACCACTCGACCTCGACAGGGTATGGCTACACCTTC
CDR3aa: CASSYHSTSTGYGYTF

j_gene: TRBJ2-5
v_gene: TRBV29-1
abundance: few
len: 13
d_gene: TRBD1
CDR3nt: TGCAGCTTCCCAGGGACAGGGAAAGAGACCCAGTACTTC
CDR3aa: CSFPGTGKETQYF

j_gene: TRBJ2-7
v_gene: TRBV28
abundance: NA
len: 18
d_gene: TRBD2
CDR3nt: TGTGCCAGCAGTTCCACGGGCGTCACTAGCGGGAGGGCCTACGAGCAGTACTTC
CDR3aa: CASSSTGVTSGRAYEQYF

j_gene: TRBJ2-5
v_gene: TRBV2
abundance: once
len: 15
d_gene: TRBD2
CDR3nt: TGTGCCAGCAGTGAACAGGGGACTAGAAGGGAGACCCAGTACTTC
CDR3aa: CASSEQGTRRETQYF

j_gene: TRBJ1-5
v_gene: TRBV3-1
abundance: NA
len: 14
d_gene: TRBD1
CDR3nt: TGTGCCAGCAGCCCGGGACAGGATAATCAGCCCCAGCATTTT
CDR3aa: CASSPGQDNQPQHF

j_gene: TRBJ2-1
v_gene: TRBV6-5
abundance: NA
len: 15
d_gene: NA
CDR3nt: TGTGCCAGCAGTATCCAGGGACCTTACGGCAATGAGCAGTTCTTC
CDR3aa: CASSIQGPYGNEQFF

j_gene: TRBJ2-4
v_gene: TRBV5-1
abundance: few
len: 14
d_gene: TRBD2
CDR3nt: TGCGCCAGCAGCGGGGGGGGGACGAAAAACATTCAGTACTTC
CDR3aa: CASSGGGTKNIQYF

j_gene: TRBJ2-7
v_gene: TRBV28
abundance: NA
len: 16
d_gene: NA
CDR3nt: TGTGCCAGCAGTCCCACCCGACAGGAAAACTCCTACGAGCAGTACTTC
CDR3aa: CASSPTRQENSYEQYF

j_gene: TRBJ2-6
v_gene: TRBV28
abundance: NA
len: 14
d_gene: NA
CDR3nt: TGTGCCAGCACCTCCGGCTCTAGGGCCAACGTCCTGACTTTC
CDR3aa: CASTSGSRANVLTF

j_gene: TRBJ1-6
v_gene: TRBV6-5
abundance: NA
len: 16
d_gene: NA
CDR3nt: TGTGCCAGCAGTTACTCACCTGGGGGAGAGGATTCACCCCTCCACTTT
CDR3aa: CASSYSPGGEDSPLHF

j_gene: TRBJ2-1
v_gene: TRBV27
abundance: few
len: 13
d_gene: NA
CDR3nt: TGTGCCAGCAGTTTTTGGGGGCGCAATGAGCAGTTCTTC
CDR3aa: CASSFWGRNEQFF

j_gene: TRBJ2-7
v_gene: TRBV9
abundance: NA
len: 13
d_gene: NA
CDR3nt: TGTGCCAGCAGCGAGGCCCCAGGTTACGAGCAGTACTTC
CDR3aa: CASSEAPGYEQYF

j_gene: TRBJ2-3
v_gene: TRBV10-3
abundance: NA
len: 14
d_gene: NA
CDR3nt: TGTGCCATCTCCGGCCGGGACAGCACAGATACGCAGTATTTT
CDR3aa: CAISGRDSTDTQYF

j_gene: TRBJ2-7
v_gene: TRBV20-1
abundance: NA
len: 14
d_gene: NA
CDR3nt: TGCATTGCCCGCAAAGCGACTAATATCGGCGAGCAGTACTTC
CDR3aa: CIARKATNIGEQYF

j_gene: TRBJ2-1
v_gene: TRBV12-3/TRBV12-4
abundance: NA
len: 17
d_gene: TRBD2
CDR3nt: TGTGCCAGCAGTTTGGCCCTGGCTAGCGGGAGGGCCTCTGAGCAGTTCTTC
CDR3aa: CASSLALASGRASEQFF

j_gene: TRBJ1-2
v_gene: TRBV20-1
abundance: NA
len: 15
d_gene: NA
CDR3nt: TGCAGTGCTAGAGATCCTGGGACAACACGCTATGGCTACACCTTC
CDR3aa: CSARDPGTTRYGYTF

j_gene: TRBJ2-4
v_gene: TRBV20-1
abundance: few
len: 13
d_gene: TRBD1
CDR3nt: TGCAGTGCTACAGGGACAGAAAAAAACATTCAGTACTTC
CDR3aa: CSATGTEKNIQYF

j_gene: TRBJ2-7
v_gene: TRBV2
abundance: NA
len: 16
d_gene: NA
CDR3nt: TGTGCCAGCATTCTCAGACAGGGAGGGGAGGGCTACGAGCAGTACTTC
CDR3aa: CASILRQGGEGYEQYF

j_gene: TRBJ1-3
v_gene: TRBV25-1
abundance: few
len: 12
d_gene: NA
CDR3nt: TGTGCCCCCAGCGGACATCGAAACACCATATATTTT
CDR3aa: CAPSGHRNTIYF

j_gene: TRBJ2-4
v_gene: TRBV6-2/TRBV6-3
abundance: NA
len: 13
d_gene: NA
CDR3nt: TGTGCCAGCAGTTACGAGAGCTCCTACGGGCAGTACTTC
CDR3aa: CASSYESSYGQYF

j_gene: TRBJ2-3
v_gene: TRBV30
abundance: few
len: 15
d_gene: TRBD2
CDR3nt: TGTGCCTGGAGTAAGGACGGGAGGAGCACAGATACGCAGTATTTT
CDR3aa: CAWSKDGRSTDTQYF

j_gene: TRBJ2-5
v_gene: TRBV25-1
abundance: NA
len: 12
d_gene: NA
CDR3nt: TGTGCCAGCAGTGAATCTCAACAGACCCAGTACTTC
CDR3aa: CASSESQQTQYF

j_gene: TRBJ2-7
v_gene: TRBV5-5
abundance: once
len: 13
d_gene: NA
CDR3nt: TGTGCCAGCAGCTTTCTCCGTGGCCACGAGCAGTACTTC
CDR3aa: CASSFLRGHEQYF

j_gene: TRBJ2-3
v_gene: TRBV4-1
abundance: few
len: 14
d_gene: TRBD1
CDR3nt: TGCGCCAGCTCGGACAGGGGTAAGACAGATACGCAGTATTTT
CDR3aa: CASSDRGKTDTQYF

j_gene: TRBJ2-6
v_gene: TRBV5-1
abundance: NA
len: 19
d_gene: TRBD1
CDR3nt: TGCGCCAGCAGCTTGTGGGGACAGGGGTCGACCTCTGGGGCCAACGTCCTGACTTTC
CDR3aa: CASSLWGQGSTSGANVLTF

j_gene: TRBJ2-6
v_gene: TRBV2
abundance: NA
len: 15
d_gene: TRBD1
CDR3nt: TGTGCCAGCAGGGGACAGGGGGCTGGGGCCAACGTCCTGACTTTC
CDR3aa: CASRGQGAGANVLTF

j_gene: TRBJ2-5
v_gene: TRBV7-2
abundance: few
len: 14
d_gene: TRBD2
CDR3nt: TGTGCCAGCAGCTTACGGGGGGGGAGAGAGACCCAGTACTTC
CDR3aa: CASSLRGGRETQYF